Below are 11 T cell receptor beta chains sequenced from a single sample in a study of vaccination and CD4 T cells after COVID-19 (dated 2022 in TCRdb). Their cognate antigens are unknown. Libraries were prepared through PCR. For sequencing, an Illumina iSeq 100 was employed. DNA from cultured CD4+ T cells underwent TCR sequencing with the Oncomine TCR Beta short-read assay at the Johns Hopkins FTIC core. TCRdb reprocessing: public reads trimmed at Q25 with fastp, clones called with MiXCR, in-frame beta chains kept. Merged by CDR3 protein, the rows form single entries marked with the most common genes and DNA. This sample comprises 20,000 to 25,000 distinct CDR3 sequences, roughly 45% of them detected only once. Clones ranked in the top ten supply 9.5% to 15% of the sample. The treatment or condition label corresponds to: approximately 11-day PBMC culture with coronavirus spike peptide pools or control peptides (ViraFEST assay).

The sample consisted of CD4+ T cells from blood, cultured in vitro. The receptors shown here come from a human donor who had recovered from COVID-19.

This clonotype was seen a handful of times. The chain has TRBV6-2 or TRBV6-3 and TRBJ2-1, with D tentatively TRBD1 (6 bases). Trimming cost V 6 bases and J 7 bases, with 25 bases left between them. This CDR3 contains 17 residues. Germline lookup yields CDR1 MNHEY and CDR2 SVGEGT. The CDR3 is CASSFRSSGRRGNEQFF. The CDR3 nucleotides read TGTGCCAGCAGCTTTAGGAGTTCAGGGCGTAGGGGGAATGAGCAGTTCTTC.

There are a few counts of this clonotype. The gene calls are TRBV19 and TRBJ2-4; D remains ambiguous. The CDR3 totals 15 residues. The ends were cut back, 3 bases at V and 2 bases at J, with 11 bases in the middle. The germline CDR1 and CDR2 sequences are LNHDA and SQIVND (reference sequence). The CDR3 DNA follows: TGTGCCAGTAGTATCGCGCATATAACCAAAAACATTCAGTACTTC. This translates into CASSIAHITKNIQYF. The full variable domain, rest sourced from reference TRBV19 and TRBJ2-4, is DGGITQSPKYLFRKEGQNVTLSCEQNLNHDAMYWYRQDPGQGLRLIYYSQIVNDFQKGDIAEGYSVSREKKESFPLTVTSAQKNPTAFYLCASSIAHITKNIQYFGAGTRLSVL.

The chain has TRBV11-3 and TRBJ2-5; 7 bases are shared with TRBD1. Germline loops: CDR1 SGHNT, CDR2 YENEEA. With 1 base clipped from V and 6 bases from J, the junction kept 8 bases outside the gene matches. CDR3 size: 15 residues. This chain's CDR3 is CASSLAQGRGKTQYF. The CDR3 region has the DNA TGTGCCAGCAGCTTAGCTCAGGGCAGGGGGAAGACCCAGTACTTC.

This clonotype appeared a few times. V gene TRBV11-3 combines with J gene TRBJ1-1, with D possibly TRBD1 on 5 matching bases. V was pared by 3 bases and J by 3 bases, with 17 bases between. Germline V gene data show CDR1 as SGHNT and CDR2 as YENEEA. The CDR3 is made up of 16 amino acids. CDR3 DNA sequence: TGTGCCAGCAGCTTGGGACTTGCCGAACGGGACACTGAAGCTTTCTTT. It encodes CASSLGLAERDTEAFF. Full variable domain (outside the CDR3, taken from reference TRBV11-3 and TRBJ1-1): EAGVVQSPRYKIIEKKQPVAFWCNPISGHNTLYWYLQNLGQGPELLIRYENEEAVDDSQLPKDRFSAERLKGVDSTLKIQPAELGDSAVYLCASSLGLAERDTEAFFGQGTRLTVV.

This clonotype was detected only a few times. The chain uses TRBV20-1 and TRBJ2-5, with 8 bases that match TRBD2. This CDR3 spans 14 amino acids. Per germline, CDR1 DFQATT and CDR2 SNEGSKA (reference sequence). V was clipped by 3 bases and J by 5 bases; unmatched bases: 8. This chain's CDR3 is CSASGLAGRETQYF. The CDR3 coding sequence is TGCAGTGCTAGCGGACTAGCAGGCCGGGAGACCCAGTACTTC.

About this clonotype itself: Sequence at one end of the junction differs from germline and may be a read error. The gene calls are TRBV10-3 and TRBJ2-5; 7 nucleotides align to TRBD2. The CDR3 contains 17 residues. CDR1 and CDR2 (germline): ENHRY, SYGVKD. The CDR3 nucleotides read TGTGCAATCAGTGAGTCCAGGGCGGGGGACCTCCAAGAGACCCAGTACTTC. It translates to CAISESRAGDLQETQYF.

Only a few counts were recorded for this clonotype. The gene calls are TRBV20-1 and TRBJ1-2, with D possibly being TRBD1 (6 bases). Between the trimmed V and J ends, which lost 7 bases and 7 bases, there was a span of 13 bases. The CDR3 extends over 11 amino acids. Germline V gene data show CDR1 as DFQATT and CDR2 as SNEGSKA (reference sequence). CDR3: CSDYSRGGYTF. The CDR3 DNA reads TGCAGTGACTACAGCAGGGGTGGCTACACCTTC.

V is TRBV12-3 or TRBV12-4 and J is TRBJ2-2, with 10 bases lining up with TRBD1. J gave up 5 bases and V 5 bases, and 11 bases lay outside the gene matches. The CDR3 extends over 17 amino acids. CDR3 coding DNA: TGTGCCAGCAGTCGGACCCGGGACAGGGGATGGACCGGGGAGCTGTTTTTT. It translates to CASSRTRDRGWTGELFF.

This clonotype turned up a few times. The genes are TRBV20-1 and TRBJ1-5; D gene uncertain. The CDR3 runs to 13 residues. The ends were cut back, 3 bases at V and 5 bases at J, with 11 bases in the middle. Germline V lookup: CDR1 DFQATT, CDR2 SNEGSKA (reference sequence). Here the CDR3 reads CSASSRVDQPQHF. CDR3 nucleotides: TGCAGTGCTAGTTCGCGGGTAGATCAGCCCCAGCATTTT.

V usage is TRBV11-2 and J usage is TRBJ2-7; 10 bases match TRBD1. Germline V gene lookup returns CDR1 SGHAT and CDR2 FQNNGV. V lost 1 base, J lost 3 bases, and 6 bases stayed unmatched. The CDR3 loop spans 16 amino acids. CDR3: CASSLGGTGVHYEQYF. CDR3 nucleotides: TGTGCCAGCAGCTTAGGAGGGACAGGGGTCCACTACGAGCAGTACTTC. Filled out from reference TRBV11-2 and TRBJ2-7, the complete variable domain reads EAGVAQSPRYKIIEKRQSVAFWCNPISGHATLYWYQQILGQGPKLLIQFQNNGVVDDSQLPKDRFSAERLKGVDSTLKIQPAKLEDSAVYLCASSLGGTGVHYEQYFGPGTRLTVT.

The rearrangement joins TRBV6-5 to TRBJ2-2; 8 bases line up with TRBD2. This CDR3 comprises 19 residues. J was trimmed by 3 bases and V by 2 bases; bases with no gene match: 14. Germline V gives CDR1 MNHEY, CDR2 SVGAGI. The CDR3 DNA reads TGTGCCAGCAGTTACCCCGGTGGCGGGGGGAGTGAGGACACCGGGGAGCTGTTTTTT. Its protein product is CASSYPGGGGSEDTGELFF.